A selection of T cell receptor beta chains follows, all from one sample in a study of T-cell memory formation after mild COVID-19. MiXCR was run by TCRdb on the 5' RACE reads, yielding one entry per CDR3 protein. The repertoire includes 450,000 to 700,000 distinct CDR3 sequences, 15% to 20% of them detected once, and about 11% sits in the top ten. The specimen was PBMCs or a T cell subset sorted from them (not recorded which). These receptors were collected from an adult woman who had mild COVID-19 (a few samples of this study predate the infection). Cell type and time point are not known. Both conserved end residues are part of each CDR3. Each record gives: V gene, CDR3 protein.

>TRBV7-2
CASSTEAVTTEAFF
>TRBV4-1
CASSQLGQGTYEQYF
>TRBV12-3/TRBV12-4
CASSFSRRGGFTDTQYF
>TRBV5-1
CASSLGPGESEQYF
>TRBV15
CATSRGEGAEEKLFF
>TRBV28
CASSAHSGTGLYEQYF
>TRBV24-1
CATSDRGGYQPQHF
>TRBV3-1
CASSQEDIAAGELFF
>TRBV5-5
CASIRFMGEGYTF
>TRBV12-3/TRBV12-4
CASSWVSTRPPDTQYF
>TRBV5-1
CASAGTSGTDTQYF
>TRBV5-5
CASMRWENTEAFF
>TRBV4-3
CASSQIAGVAYEQYF
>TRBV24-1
CATSDLGSNRQFF
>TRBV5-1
CASSLWGTGVGQPQHF
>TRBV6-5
CASSYSPAYNTEALF
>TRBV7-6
CASSSRGKGSAYEQYF
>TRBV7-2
CASSLAQTNYGYTF
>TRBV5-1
CASSLAGPGLAALDEQFF
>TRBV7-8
CASSLITGTSSGANVLTF
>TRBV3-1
CASSQGDIDNEQFF
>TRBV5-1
CASSISGGRSDTQYF
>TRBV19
CASSMAGRGNTIYF
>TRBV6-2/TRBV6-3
CASSQSPSRNTGELFF
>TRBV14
CASSPWSGSSYNEQFF
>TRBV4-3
CASSQVEGQEGYTF
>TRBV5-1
CASSSGPDDNEQFF
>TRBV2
CASSEAVALAGRGDEQFF
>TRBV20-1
CSSWEVNTEAFF
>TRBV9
CASSVTGTGYNEQFF
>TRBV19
CASSITSGGTPYEQYF
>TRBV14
CASSGTGLYQETQYF
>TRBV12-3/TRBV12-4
CASRRSSTEAFF
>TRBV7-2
CASSLFASGRASEQFF
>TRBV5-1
CASSPRRGGGNEQFF
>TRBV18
CASSPYRSSGANVLTF
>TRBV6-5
CASSYSSPSDTQYF
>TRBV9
CASTDSPADTQYF
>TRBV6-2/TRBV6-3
CARRSQGENIQYF